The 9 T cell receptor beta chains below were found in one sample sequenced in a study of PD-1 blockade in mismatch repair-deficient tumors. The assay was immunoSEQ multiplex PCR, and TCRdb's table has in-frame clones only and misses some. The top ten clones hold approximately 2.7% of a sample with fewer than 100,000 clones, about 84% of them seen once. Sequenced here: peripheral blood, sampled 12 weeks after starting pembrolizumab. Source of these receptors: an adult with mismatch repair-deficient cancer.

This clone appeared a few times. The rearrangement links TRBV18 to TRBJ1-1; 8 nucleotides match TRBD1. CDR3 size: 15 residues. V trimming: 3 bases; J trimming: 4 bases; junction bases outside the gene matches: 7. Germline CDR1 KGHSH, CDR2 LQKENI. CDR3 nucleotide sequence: TGTGCCAGCTCACCCTTTTCTACAGGGGGCACTGAAGCTTTCTTT. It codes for CASSPFSTGGTEAFF.

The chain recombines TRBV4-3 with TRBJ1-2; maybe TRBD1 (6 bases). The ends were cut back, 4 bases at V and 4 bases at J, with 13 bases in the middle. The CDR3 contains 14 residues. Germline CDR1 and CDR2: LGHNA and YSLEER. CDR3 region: CASSRNADSYGYTF. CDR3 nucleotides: TGCGCCAGCAGCCGGAACGCGGACAGCTATGGCTACACCTTC.

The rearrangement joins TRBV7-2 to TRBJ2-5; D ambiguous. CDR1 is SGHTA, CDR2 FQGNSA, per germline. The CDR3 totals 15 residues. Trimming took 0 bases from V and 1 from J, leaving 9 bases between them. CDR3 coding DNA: TGTGCCAGCAGCTTAGCGGGCGGAACCCAAGAGACCCAGTACTTC. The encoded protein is CASSLAGGTQETQYF.

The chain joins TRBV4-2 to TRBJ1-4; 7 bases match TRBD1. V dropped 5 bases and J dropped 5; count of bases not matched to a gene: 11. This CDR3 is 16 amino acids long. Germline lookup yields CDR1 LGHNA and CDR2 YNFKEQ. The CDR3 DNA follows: TGTGCCAGCAGCTCAAGTCTAGGGACAGTGAATGAAAAACTGTTTTTT. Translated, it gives CASSSSLGTVNEKLFF.

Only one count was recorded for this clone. The CDR3 loop reads CASSQVAGPSYEQYF. The CDR3 DNA reads TGTGCCAGCAGCCAAGTTGCGGGCCCTTCCTACGAGCAGTACTTC. This rearrangement joins TRBV14 to TRBJ2-7, with D perhaps matching TRBD2 (5 bases). From germline, CDR1 is SGHDN and CDR2 FVKESK. This CDR3 region has 15 residues. The V gene lost 1 base and the J gene lost 1 base, with 11 bases spanning the gap.

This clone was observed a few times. The CDR3 spells CASSLNPYEQYF. The CDR3 DNA is TGTGCCAGCAGTTTAAATCCGTACGAGCAGTACTTC. The rearrangement joins TRBV28 to TRBJ2-7; no clear D gene. The CDR3 consists of 12 residues. Germline V gene lookup returns CDR1 MDHEN and CDR2 SYDVKM. V lost 2 bases to trimming and J lost 4 bases, with 6 bases between them.

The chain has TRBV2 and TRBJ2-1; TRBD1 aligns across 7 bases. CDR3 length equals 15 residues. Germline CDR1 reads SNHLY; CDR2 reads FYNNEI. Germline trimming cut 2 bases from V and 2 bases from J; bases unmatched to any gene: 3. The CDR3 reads CASSEKTGTYNEQFF. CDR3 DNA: TGTGCCAGCAGTGAAAAGACAGGGACCTACAATGAGCAGTTCTTC. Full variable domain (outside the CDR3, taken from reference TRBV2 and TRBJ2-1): EPEVTQTPSHQVTQMGQEVILRCVPISNHLYFYWYRQILGQKVEFLVSFYNNEISEKSEIFDDQFSVERPDGSNFTLKIRSTKLEDSAMYFCASSEKTGTYNEQFFGPGTRLTVL.

CDR3 loop: CASSLRLGADRQPQHF. The CDR3 nucleotides read TGTGCCAGCAGTTTACGTTTAGGGGCTGATCGTCAGCCCCAGCATTTT. The chain links TRBV27 to TRBJ1-5; TRBD1 might be the D (5 bases). V lost 2 bases and J lost 6, with 17 bases in between. The CDR3 runs to 16 residues. The germline V gene encodes CDR1 MNHEY and CDR2 SMNVEV (reference sequence).

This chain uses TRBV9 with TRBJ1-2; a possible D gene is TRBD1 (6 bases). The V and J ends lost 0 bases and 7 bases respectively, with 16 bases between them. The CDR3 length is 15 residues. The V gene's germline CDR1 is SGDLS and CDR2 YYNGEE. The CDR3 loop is CASSVEEGGFRGYTF. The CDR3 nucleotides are TGTGCCAGCAGCGTAGAAGAGGGGGGGTTCCGTGGCTACACCTTC.